This TCR beta chain stems from a study of CD8 T cells in Susac syndrome. It was with random hexamers that about 0.45 to 1 ug RNA was reverse transcribed. TCRdb processed the immunoSEQ multiplex PCR reads anew with MiXCR; each CDR3 protein has one entry. In the table there are hundreds of thousands of distinct CDR3 sequences, about 85% of which are singletons. After removal of 3 bases from V and 12 bases from J, the junction contained 12 bases not matched to a gene. From germline, CDR1 is GTSNPN and CDR2 SVGIG (reference sequence). This CDR3 contains 16 residues. The rearrangement joins TRBV30 to TRBJ1-6; TRBD1 matches at 12 bases. The sequence was collected from a human donor with multiple sclerosis. Material: CD8+ T cells from PBMCs. Written as DNA, the CDR3 is TGTGCCTGGAGGGACGATAGGGACAGGGGGCGAATACCCCTCCACTTT. Translated: CAWRDDRDRGRIPLHF. Full variable domain (rest looked up from reference TRBV30 and TRBJ1-6): SQTIHQWPATLVQPVGSPLSLECTVEGTSNPNLYWYRQAAGRGLQLLFYSVGIGQISSEVPQNLSASRPQDRQFILSSKKLLLSDSGFYLCAWRDDRDRGRIPLHFGNGTRLTVT.